This is a list of T cell receptor beta chains from one sample in a study of T-cell reconstitution after alpha-beta-depleted transplantation in children. TCRdb called the PCR reads again in MiXCR, with one record for every CDR3 protein. The sample records a few hundred thousand distinct CDR3 sequences, roughly 21% being singletons. The sequencing used PBMCs, mostly from graft donor cells, collected 180 days after TCRalphabeta/CD19-depleted stem cell transplant. The receptor source for this set is a male patient younger than 18 who had a stem cell transplant for acute lymphoblastic leukemia, so the T cells may come from the graft donor. Each CDR3 is given with its conserved first and last residue. D genes are given only for firm matches. Expanded clones are given a class, and other clones once, few, many or no size at all.

clone_size,j_call,v_call,d_call,cdr3_aa,cdr3_nt
few,TRBJ2-1,TRBV20-1,TRBD2,CSALNAGTSGNNEQFF,TGCAGTGCCCTAAATGCCGGGACTAGCGGTAACAATGAGCAGTTCTTC
once,TRBJ2-7,TRBV9,.,CASSVVNRVYEQYF,TGTGCCAGCAGCGTAGTAAACAGGGTCTACGAGCAGTACTTC
few,TRBJ2-3,TRBV5-1,TRBD2,CASSPRTSGSITDTQYF,TGCGCCAGCAGCCCAAGGACTAGCGGGAGTATCACAGATACGCAGTATTTT
few,TRBJ2-3,TRBV29-1,TRBD2,CSAPLAGGKDTQYF,TGCAGCGCCCCCCTAGCGGGAGGTAAAGATACGCAGTATTTT
.,TRBJ1-4,TRBV5-1,.,CASSLGQPTNEKLFF,TGCGCCAGCAGCTTGGGGCAGCCAACTAATGAAAAACTGTTTTTT
.,TRBJ2-3,TRBV9,.,CASSVGWWGRDTDTQYF,TGTGCCAGCAGCGTAGGATGGTGGGGCAGAGACACAGATACGCAGTATTTT
.,TRBJ2-1,TRBV27,.,CASSFLGSVMYNEQFF,TGTGCCAGCAGTTTCCTCGGGAGCGTTATGTACAATGAGCAGTTCTTC
few,TRBJ2-2,TRBV9,TRBD2,CASSVLAGRGDRELFF,TGTGCCAGCAGCGTTTTAGCGGGCCGGGGGGACCGGGAGCTGTTTTTT
few,TRBJ1-1,TRBV5-1,.,CASHKRGLPSMNTEAFF,TGCGCCAGCCATAAAAGGGGACTCCCGTCCATGAACACTGAAGCTTTCTTT
few,TRBJ2-6,TRBV5-1,TRBD1,CASSTVGQGRSGANVLTF,TGCGCCAGCAGCACGGTGGGACAGGGACGCTCTGGGGCCAACGTCCTGACTTTC
few,TRBJ2-3,TRBV7-2,.,CASSRTTDTQYF,TGTGCCAGCAGCCGGACCACAGATACGCAGTATTTT
.,TRBJ2-1,TRBV10-3,.,CAISEPNRRDEQFF,TGTGCCATCAGTGAGCCGAACCGTCGAGATGAGCAGTTCTTC
many,TRBJ2-7,TRBV5-1,.,CASSFEGNEQYF,TGCGCCAGCAGCTTCGAGGGGAACGAGCAGTACTTC
many,TRBJ2-1,TRBV4-3,.,CASSQDLGRPSGEQFF,TGCGCCAGCAGCCAAGATCTTGGGAGACCGTCCGGTGAGCAGTTCTTC
.,TRBJ2-7,TRBV3-1,.,CASTRTTGSSYEQYF,TGTGCCTCCACCCGAACCACAGGGAGCTCCTACGAGCAGTACTTC
.,TRBJ2-6,TRBV3-1,.,CASSFLLSGANVLTF,TGTGCCAGCAGCTTCCTCCTCTCTGGGGCCAACGTCCTGACTTTC
.,TRBJ2-3,TRBV7-8,TRBD2,CASSLALGLAGGDPDTQYF,TGTGCCAGCAGCTTAGCCCTAGGACTAGCGGGAGGGGACCCAGATACGCAGTATTTT
.,TRBJ2-5,TRBV9,TRBD2,CASSVTSGYETQYF,TGTGCCAGCAGCGTTACTAGCGGGTATGAGACCCAGTACTTC
few,TRBJ2-5,TRBV20-1,.,CSASWKTQYF,TGCAGTGCCAGTTGGAAGACCCAGTACTTC
.,TRBJ2-5,TRBV27,.,CASSVSDTPRGTQYF,TGTGCCAGCAGCGTCTCGGACACGCCGAGGGGGACCCAGTACTTC
.,TRBJ2-3,TRBV7-2,.,CASSLGPGEDTQYF,TGTGCCAGCAGCTTAGGACCCGGGGAAGATACGCAGTATTTT